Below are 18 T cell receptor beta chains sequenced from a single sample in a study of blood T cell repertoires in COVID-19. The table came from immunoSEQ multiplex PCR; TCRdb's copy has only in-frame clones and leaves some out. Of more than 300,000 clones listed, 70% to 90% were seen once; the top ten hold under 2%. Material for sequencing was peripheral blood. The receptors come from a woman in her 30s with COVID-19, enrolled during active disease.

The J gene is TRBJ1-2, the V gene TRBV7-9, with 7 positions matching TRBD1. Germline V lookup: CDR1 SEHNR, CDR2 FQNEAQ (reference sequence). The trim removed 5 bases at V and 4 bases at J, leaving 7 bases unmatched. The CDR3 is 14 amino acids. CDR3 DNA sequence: TGTGCCAGCAGCGAGTCGACAGGGATCTATGGCTACACCTTC. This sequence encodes CASSESTGIYGYTF. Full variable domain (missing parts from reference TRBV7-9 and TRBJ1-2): DTGVSQNPRHKITKRGQNVTFRCDPISEHNRLYWYRQTLGQGPEFLTYFQNEAQLEKSRLLSDRFSAERPKGSFSTLEIQRTEQGDSAMYLCASSESTGIYGYTFGSGTRLTVV.

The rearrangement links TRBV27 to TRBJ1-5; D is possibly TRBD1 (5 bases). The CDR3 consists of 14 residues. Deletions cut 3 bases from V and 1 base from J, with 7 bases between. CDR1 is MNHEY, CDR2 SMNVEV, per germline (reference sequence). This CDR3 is CASSLAGSNQPQHF. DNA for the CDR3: TGTGCCAGCAGTTTGGCAGGGAGCAATCAGCCCCAGCATTTT.

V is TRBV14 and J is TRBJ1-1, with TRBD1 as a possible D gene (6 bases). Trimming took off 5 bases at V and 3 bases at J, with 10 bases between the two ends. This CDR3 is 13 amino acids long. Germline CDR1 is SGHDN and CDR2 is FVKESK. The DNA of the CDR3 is TGTGCCAGCAGCTTGCAGGGGTACACTGAAGCTTTCTTT. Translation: CASSLQGYTEAFF. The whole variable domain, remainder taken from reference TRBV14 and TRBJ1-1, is EAGVTQFPSHSVIEKGQTVTLRCDPISGHDNLYWYRRVMGKEIKFLLHFVKESKQDESGMPNNRFLAERTGGTYSTLKVQPAELEDSGVYFCASSLQGYTEAFFGQGTRLTVV.

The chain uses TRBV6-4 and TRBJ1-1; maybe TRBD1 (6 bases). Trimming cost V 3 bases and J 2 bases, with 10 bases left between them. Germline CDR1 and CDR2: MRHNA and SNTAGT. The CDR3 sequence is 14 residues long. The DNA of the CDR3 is TGTGCCAGCAGTGAGGGGGGGGCCAACACTGAAGCTTTCTTT. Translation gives CASSEGGANTEAFF.

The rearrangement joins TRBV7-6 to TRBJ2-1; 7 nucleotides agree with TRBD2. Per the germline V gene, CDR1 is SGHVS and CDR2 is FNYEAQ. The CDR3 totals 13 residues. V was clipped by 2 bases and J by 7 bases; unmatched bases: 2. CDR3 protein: CASSLPGGNEQFF. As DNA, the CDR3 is TGTGCCAGCAGCTTACCCGGGGGGAATGAGCAGTTCTTC.

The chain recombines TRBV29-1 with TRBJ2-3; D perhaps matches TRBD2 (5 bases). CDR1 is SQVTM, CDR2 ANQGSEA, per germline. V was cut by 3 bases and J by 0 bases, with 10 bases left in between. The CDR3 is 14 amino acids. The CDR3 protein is CSVERAESTDTQYF. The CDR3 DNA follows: TGCAGCGTTGAGAGGGCGGAGAGCACAGATACGCAGTATTTT.

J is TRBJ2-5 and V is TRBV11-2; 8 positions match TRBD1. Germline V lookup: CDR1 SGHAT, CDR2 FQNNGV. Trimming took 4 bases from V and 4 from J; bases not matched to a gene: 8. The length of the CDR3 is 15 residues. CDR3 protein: CASSYRSRGLETQYF. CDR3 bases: TGTGCCAGCAGCTACCGGAGCAGGGGGCTAGAGACCCAGTACTTC.

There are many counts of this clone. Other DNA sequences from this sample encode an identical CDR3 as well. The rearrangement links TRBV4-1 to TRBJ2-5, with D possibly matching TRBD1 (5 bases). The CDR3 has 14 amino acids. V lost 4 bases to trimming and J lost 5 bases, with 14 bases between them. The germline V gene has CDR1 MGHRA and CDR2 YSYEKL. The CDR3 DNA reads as TGCGCCAGCAGCCTAGCAGGGTCCGGGGAGACCCAGTACTTC. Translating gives CASSLAGSGETQYF.

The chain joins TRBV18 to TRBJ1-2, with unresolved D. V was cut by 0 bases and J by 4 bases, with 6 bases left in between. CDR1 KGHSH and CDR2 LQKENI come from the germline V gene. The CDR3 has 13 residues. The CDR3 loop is CASSPPQAYGYTF. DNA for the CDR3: TGTGCCAGCTCACCACCCCAGGCCTATGGCTACACCTTC.

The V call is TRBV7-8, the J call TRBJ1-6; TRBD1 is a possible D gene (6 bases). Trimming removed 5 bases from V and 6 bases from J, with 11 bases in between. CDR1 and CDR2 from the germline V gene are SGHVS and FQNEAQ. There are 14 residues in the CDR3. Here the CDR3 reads CASSLRTANSPLHF. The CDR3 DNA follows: TGTGCCAGCAGCCTCCGGACAGCTAATTCACCCCTCCACTTT.

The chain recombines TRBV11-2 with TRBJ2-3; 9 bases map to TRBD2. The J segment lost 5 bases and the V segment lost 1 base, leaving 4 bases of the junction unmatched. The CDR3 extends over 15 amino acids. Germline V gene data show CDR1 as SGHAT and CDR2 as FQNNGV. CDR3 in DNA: TGTGCCAGCAGCTTAGGAGTGCGGGGGGGAGATACGCAGTATTTT. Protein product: CASSLGVRGGDTQYF.

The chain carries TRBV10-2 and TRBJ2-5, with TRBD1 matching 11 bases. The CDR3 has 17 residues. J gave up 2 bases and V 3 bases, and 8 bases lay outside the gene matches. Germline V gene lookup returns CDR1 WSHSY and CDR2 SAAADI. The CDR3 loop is CASSDILGQGGQETQYF. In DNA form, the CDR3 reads TGCGCCAGCAGTGATATTTTGGGACAGGGGGGTCAAGAGACCCAGTACTTC.

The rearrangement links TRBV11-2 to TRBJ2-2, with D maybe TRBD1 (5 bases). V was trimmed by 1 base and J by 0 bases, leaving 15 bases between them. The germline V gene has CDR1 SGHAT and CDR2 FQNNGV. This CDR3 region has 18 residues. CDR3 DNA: TGTGCCAGCAGCTTAGTGGCCAGGGTATACGCGAACACCGGGGAGCTGTTTTTT. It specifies CASSLVARVYANTGELFF.

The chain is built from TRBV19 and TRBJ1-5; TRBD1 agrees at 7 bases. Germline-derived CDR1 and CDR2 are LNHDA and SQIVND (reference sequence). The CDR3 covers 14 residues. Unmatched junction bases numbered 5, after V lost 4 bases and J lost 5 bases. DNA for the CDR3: TGTGCCAGTAGTACCTACAGGGGAGATCAGCCCCAGCATTTT. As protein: CASSTYRGDQPQHF.

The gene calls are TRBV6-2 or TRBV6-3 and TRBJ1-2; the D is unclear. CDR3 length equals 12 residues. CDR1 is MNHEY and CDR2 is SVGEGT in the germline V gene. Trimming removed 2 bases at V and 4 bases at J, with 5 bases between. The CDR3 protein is CASSYPSYGYTF. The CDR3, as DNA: TGTGCCAGCAGTTACCCCAGCTATGGCTACACCTTC.

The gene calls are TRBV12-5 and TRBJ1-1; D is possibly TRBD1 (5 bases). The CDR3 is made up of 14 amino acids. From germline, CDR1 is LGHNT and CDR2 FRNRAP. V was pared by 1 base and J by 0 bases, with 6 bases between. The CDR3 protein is CASGLGQLNTEAFF. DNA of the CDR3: TGTGCTAGTGGTTTGGGACAGTTGAACACTGAAGCTTTCTTT. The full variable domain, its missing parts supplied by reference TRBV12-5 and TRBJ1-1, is DARVTQTPRHKVTEMGQEVTMRCQPILGHNTVFWYRQTMMQGLELLAYFRNRAPLDDSGMPKDRFSAEMPDATLATLKIQPSEPRDSAVYFCASGLGQLNTEAFFGQGTRLTVV.

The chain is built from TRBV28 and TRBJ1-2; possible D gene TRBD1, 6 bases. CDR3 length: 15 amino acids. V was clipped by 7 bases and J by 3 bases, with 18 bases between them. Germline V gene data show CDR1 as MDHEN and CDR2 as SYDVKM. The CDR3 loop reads CASTIQGTADYGYTF. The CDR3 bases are TGTGCCAGCACCATTCAGGGGACCGCGGACTATGGCTACACCTTC.

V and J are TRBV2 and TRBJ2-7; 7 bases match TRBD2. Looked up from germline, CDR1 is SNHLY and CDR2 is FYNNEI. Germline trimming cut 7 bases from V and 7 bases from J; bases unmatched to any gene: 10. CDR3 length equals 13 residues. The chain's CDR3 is CASTTGGSFEQYV. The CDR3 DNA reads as TGTGCCAGCACCACGGGGGGTTCTTTTGAGCAGTACGTC.